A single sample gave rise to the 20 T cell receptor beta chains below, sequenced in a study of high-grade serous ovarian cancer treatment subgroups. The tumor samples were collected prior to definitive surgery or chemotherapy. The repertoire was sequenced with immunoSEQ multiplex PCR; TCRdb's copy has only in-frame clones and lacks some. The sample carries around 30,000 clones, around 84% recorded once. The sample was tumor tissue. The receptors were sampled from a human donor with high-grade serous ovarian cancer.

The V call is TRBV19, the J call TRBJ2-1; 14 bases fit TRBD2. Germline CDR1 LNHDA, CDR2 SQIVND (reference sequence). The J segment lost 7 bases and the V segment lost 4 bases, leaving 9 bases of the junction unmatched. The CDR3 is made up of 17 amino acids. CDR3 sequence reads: CASSRGTSGSVRNEQFF. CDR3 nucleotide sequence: TGTGCCAGTAGTAGAGGGACTAGCGGGAGCGTACGAAATGAGCAGTTCTTC.

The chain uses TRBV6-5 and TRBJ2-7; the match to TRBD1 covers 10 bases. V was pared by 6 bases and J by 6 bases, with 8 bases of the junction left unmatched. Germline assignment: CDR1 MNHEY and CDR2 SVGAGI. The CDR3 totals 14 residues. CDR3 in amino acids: CASRGRGQGGEQYF. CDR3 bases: TGTGCCAGCAGAGGAAGAGGACAGGGGGGCGAGCAGTACTTC.

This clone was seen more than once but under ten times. CDR3 sequence reads: CASSPRITEAFF. The CDR3 bases are TGTGCCAGCAGCCCTCGGATCACTGAAGCTTTCTTT. This rearrangement joins TRBV28 to TRBJ1-1; no definite D call. CDR3 size: 12 residues. Trimming took 6 bases from V and 4 from J, leaving 9 bases between them. Germline-derived CDR1 and CDR2 are MDHEN and SYDVKM.

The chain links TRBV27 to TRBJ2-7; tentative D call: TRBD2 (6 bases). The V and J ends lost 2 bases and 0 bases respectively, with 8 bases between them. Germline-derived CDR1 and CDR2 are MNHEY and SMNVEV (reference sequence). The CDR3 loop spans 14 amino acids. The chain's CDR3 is CASSLQRASYEQYF. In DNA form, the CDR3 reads TGTGCCAGCAGTTTACAGCGGGCCTCCTACGAGCAGTACTTC.

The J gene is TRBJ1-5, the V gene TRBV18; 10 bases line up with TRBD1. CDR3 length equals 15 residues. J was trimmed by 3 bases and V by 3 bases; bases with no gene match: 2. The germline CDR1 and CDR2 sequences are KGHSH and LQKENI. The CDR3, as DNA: TGTGCCAGCTCACCGGGGACAGGGGCCAATCAGCCCCAGCATTTT. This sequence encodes CASSPGTGANQPQHF.

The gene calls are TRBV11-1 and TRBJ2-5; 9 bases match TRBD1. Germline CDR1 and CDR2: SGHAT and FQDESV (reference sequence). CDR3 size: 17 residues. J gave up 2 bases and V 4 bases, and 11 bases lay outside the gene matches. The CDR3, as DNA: TGTGCCAGCAGCTCTCCAGTGGACAGGGGAAAACAAGAGACCCAGTACTTC. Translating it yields CASSSPVDRGKQETQYF.

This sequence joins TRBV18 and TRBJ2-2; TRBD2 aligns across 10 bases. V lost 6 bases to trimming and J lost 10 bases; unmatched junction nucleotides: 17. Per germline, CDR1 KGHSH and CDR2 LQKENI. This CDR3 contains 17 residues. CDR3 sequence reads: CASSPARADGTSAELFF. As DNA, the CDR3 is TGTGCCAGCTCCCCGGCCCGGGCGGATGGGACTAGCGCGGAGCTGTTTTTT.

CDR3 amino acids: CASSRGAPSLLVPNTEAFF. The CDR3 DNA reads as TGTGCCAGCTCCCGGGGGGCCCCAAGTCTCCTCGTACCGAACACTGAAGCTTTCTTT. The V call is TRBV2, the J call TRBJ1-1, with D possibly being TRBD1 (6 bases). The CDR3 is made up of 19 amino acids. Trimming removed 8 bases at V and 1 base at J, with 29 bases between. Germline values: CDR1 SNHLY, CDR2 FYNNEI.

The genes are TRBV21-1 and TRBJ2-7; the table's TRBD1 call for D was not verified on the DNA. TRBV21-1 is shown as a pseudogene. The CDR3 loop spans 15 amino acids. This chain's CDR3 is CASSCRDRGGYEQYF. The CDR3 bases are TGTGCCAGCAGCTGCCGGGACAGGGGAGGATACGAGCAGTACTTC.

The CDR3 reads CASSSRQEPTDTQYF. The CDR3 DNA sequence: TGTGCCAGCAGCTCGAGACAGGAGCCCACAGATACGCAGTATTTT. The rearrangement links TRBV13 to TRBJ2-3; possible D gene TRBD1, 6 bases. CDR3 length: 15 residues. Deletions cut 4 bases from V and 2 bases from J, with 13 bases between. From germline, CDR1 is PRHDT and CDR2 FYEKMQ (reference sequence).

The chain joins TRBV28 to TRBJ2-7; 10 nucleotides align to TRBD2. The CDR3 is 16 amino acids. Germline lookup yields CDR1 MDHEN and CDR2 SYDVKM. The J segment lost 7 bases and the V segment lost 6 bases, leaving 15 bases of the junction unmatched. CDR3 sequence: CASSFSGGVGRREQYF. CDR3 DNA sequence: TGTGCCAGCAGCTTCAGCGGGGGGGTAGGCCGTCGGGAGCAGTACTTC.

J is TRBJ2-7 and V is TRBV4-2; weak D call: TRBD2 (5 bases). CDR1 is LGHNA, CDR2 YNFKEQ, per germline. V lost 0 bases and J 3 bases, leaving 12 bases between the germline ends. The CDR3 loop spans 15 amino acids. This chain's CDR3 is CASSQDLAGNYEQYF. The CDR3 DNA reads TGTGCCAGCAGCCAAGATCTCGCCGGGAACTACGAGCAGTACTTC.

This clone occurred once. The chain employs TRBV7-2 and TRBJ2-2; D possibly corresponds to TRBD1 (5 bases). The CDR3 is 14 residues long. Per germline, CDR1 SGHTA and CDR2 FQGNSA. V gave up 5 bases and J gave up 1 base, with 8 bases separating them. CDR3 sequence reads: CASSAGQNTGELFF. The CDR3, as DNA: TGTGCCAGCAGCGCCGGACAGAACACCGGGGAGCTGTTTTTT. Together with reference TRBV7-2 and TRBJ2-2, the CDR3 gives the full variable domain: GAGVSQSPSNKVTEKGKDVELRCDPISGHTALYWYRQSLGQGLEFLIYFQGNSAPDKSGLPSDRFSAERTGGSVSTLTIQRTQQEDSAVYLCASSAGQNTGELFFGEGSRLTVL.

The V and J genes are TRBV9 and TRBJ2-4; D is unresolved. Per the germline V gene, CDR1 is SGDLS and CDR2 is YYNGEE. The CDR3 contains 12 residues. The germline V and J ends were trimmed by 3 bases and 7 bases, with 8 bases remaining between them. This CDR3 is CASSGAANIQYF. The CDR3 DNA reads TGTGCCAGCAGCGGGGCGGCCAACATTCAGTACTTC.

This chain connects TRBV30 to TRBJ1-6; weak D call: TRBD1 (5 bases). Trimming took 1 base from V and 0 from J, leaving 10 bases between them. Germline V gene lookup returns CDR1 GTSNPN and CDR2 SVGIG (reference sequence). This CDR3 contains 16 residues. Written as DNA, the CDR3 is TGTGCCTGGAGTGCCAGGGCCAGCTCCTATAATTCACCCCTCCACTTT. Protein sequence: CAWSARASSYNSPLHF.

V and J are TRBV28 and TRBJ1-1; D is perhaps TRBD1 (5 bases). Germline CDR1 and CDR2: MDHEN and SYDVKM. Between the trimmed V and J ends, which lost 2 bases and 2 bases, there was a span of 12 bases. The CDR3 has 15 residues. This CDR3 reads CASSLDTGVNTEAFF. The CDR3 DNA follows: TGTGCCAGCAGTTTAGATACAGGTGTCAACACTGAAGCTTTCTTT. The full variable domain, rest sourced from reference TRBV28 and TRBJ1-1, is DVKVTQSSRYLVKRTGEKVFLECVQDMDHENMFWYRQDPGLGLRLIYFSYDVKMKEKGDIPEGYSVSREKKERFSLILESASTNQTSMYLCASSLDTGVNTEAFFGQGTRLTVV.

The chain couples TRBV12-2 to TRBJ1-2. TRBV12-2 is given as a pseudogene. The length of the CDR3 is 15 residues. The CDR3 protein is CASRLGDQGRDGYTF. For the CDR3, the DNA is TGTGCAAGTCGCTTAGGGGATCAGGGGAGGGATGGCTACACCTTC.

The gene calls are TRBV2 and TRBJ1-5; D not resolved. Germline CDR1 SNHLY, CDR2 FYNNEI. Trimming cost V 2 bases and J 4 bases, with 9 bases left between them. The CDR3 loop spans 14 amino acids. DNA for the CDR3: TGTGCCAGCAGTGAAATTGTCAGAAATCAGCCCCAGCATTTT. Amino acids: CASSEIVRNQPQHF. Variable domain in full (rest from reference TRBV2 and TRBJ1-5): EPEVTQTPSHQVTQMGQEVILRCVPISNHLYFYWYRQILGQKVEFLVSFYNNEISEKSEIFDDQFSVERPDGSNFTLKIRSTKLEDSAMYFCASSEIVRNQPQHFGDGTRLSIL.

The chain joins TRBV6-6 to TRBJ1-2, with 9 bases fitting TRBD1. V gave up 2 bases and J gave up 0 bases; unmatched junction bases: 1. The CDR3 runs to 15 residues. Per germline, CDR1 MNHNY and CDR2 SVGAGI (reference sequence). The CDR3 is CASSYGQGTNYGYTF. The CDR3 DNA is TGTGCCAGCAGTTACGGACAGGGGACTAACTATGGCTACACCTTC.

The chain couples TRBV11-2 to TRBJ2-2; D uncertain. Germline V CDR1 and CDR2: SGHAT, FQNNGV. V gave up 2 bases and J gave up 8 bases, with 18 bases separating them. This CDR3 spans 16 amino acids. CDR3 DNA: TGTGCCAGCAGCTTATACCCGTCCACCCAACCTGGGGAGCTGTTTTTT. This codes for CASSLYPSTQPGELFF.